These 18 T cell receptor beta chains originate from one sample sequenced in a study of shared clonotypes between healthy human individuals. Profiling relied on immunoSEQ multiplex PCR, and the TCRdb table lists in-frame clones only, not all of them. This table has millions of clones, approximately 94% appearing once. The naive CD8 subset, CD45RO-negative cells positively selected for CCR7, excluded terminally differentiated effector memory CD45RA+ cells. Sequences were obtained from naive CD8+ T cells from PBMCs. The source is a man aged 18 to 30 in good health. Some clones in this sample may be carry-over from other donors' samples.

This clone was seen only once. This rearrangement joins TRBV27 to TRBJ2-5; D tentatively fits TRBD1 or TRBD2 (6 bases each). The germline CDR1 and CDR2 sequences are MNHEY and SMNVEV (reference sequence). Trimming removed 0 bases at V and 5 bases at J, with 28 bases between. This CDR3 is built from 20 residues. CDR3 sequence reads: CASSLSILTAYLGGQETQYF. The CDR3 bases are TGTGCCAGCAGTTTATCGATTCTGACAGCTTATCTGGGGGGCCAGGAGACCCAGTACTTC.

The chain uses TRBV28 and TRBJ2-1; 7 bases map to TRBD1. Looked up from germline, CDR1 is MDHEN and CDR2 is SYDVKM. The CDR3 spans 12 residues. V dropped 5 bases and J dropped 15; count of bases not matched to a gene: 10. CDR3 in amino acids: CASSADTGALFF. CDR3 nucleotide sequence: TGTGCCAGCAGTGCAGACACAGGGGCCCTGTTCTTC. Together with reference TRBV28 and TRBJ2-1, the CDR3 gives the full variable domain: DVKVTQSSRYLVKRTGEKVFLECVQDMDHENMFWYRQDPGLGLRLIYFSYDVKMKEKGDIPEGYSVSREKKERFSLILESASTNQTSMYLCASSADTGALFFGPGTRLTVL.

The chain joins TRBV19 to TRBJ1-1, with D unresolved. This CDR3 region has 11 residues. Germline loops: CDR1 LNHDA, CDR2 SQIVND (reference sequence). Trimming removed 6 bases at V and 8 bases at J, with 10 bases between. CDR3 loop: CASRIETEAFF. In DNA, the CDR3 is TGTGCCAGTAGGATCGAGACAGAAGCTTTCTTT.

Concerning this clone itself: This may stem from a read error, because a much larger clone lies one nucleotide away. This rearrangement joins TRBV28 to TRBJ1-5, with no clear D. This CDR3 comprises 12 residues. V dropped 6 bases and J dropped 5 bases, with 8 bases sitting between them. Germline-derived CDR1 and CDR2 are MDHEN and SYDVKM. CDR3 residues: CASSTQYQPQHF. Here the CDR3 DNA reads TGTGCCAGCAGCACTCAATATCAGCCCCAGCATTTT.

The rearrangement links TRBV10-1 to TRBJ1-5; D gene unclear. Germline CDR1 reads WNHNN; CDR2 reads SYGVQD (reference sequence). This CDR3 region has 14 residues. Trimming removed 8 bases at V and 3 bases at J, with 14 bases between. CDR3 loop: CASLERSPNQPQHF. CDR3 DNA: TGCGCCAGCTTGGAGCGAAGTCCCAATCAGCCCCAGCATTTT.

The chain uses TRBV10-2 and TRBJ1-2, with D maybe TRBD1 (6 bases). Germline V gene lookup returns CDR1 WSHSY and CDR2 SAAADI. V lost 4 bases and J lost 2, with 14 bases in between. The CDR3 runs to 15 residues. The CDR3 DNA is TGCGCCAGCAGTGTCCGACAGGAGCTCAACTATGGCTACACCTTC. It codes for CASSVRQELNYGYTF.

V usage is TRBV9 and J usage is TRBJ2-7; 8 bases align to TRBD2. The CDR3 runs to 15 residues. V shed 0 bases, J shed 2 bases, and the junction held 4 bases outside the gene matches. From germline, CDR1 is SGDLS and CDR2 YYNGEE. CDR3 residues: CASSVEGGRPYEQYF. The CDR3 DNA reads TGTGCCAGCAGCGTAGAGGGCGGGAGGCCCTACGAGCAGTACTTC. Filled out from reference TRBV9 and TRBJ2-7, the complete variable domain reads DSGVTQTPKHLITATGQRVTLRCSPRSGDLSVYWYQQSLDQGLQFLIQYYNGEERAKGNILERFSAQQFPDLHSELNLSSLELGDSALYFCASSVEGGRPYEQYFGPGTRLTVT.

This sequence joins TRBV13 and TRBJ2-1; 11 nucleotides align to TRBD2. J was trimmed by 3 bases and V by 7 bases; bases with no gene match: 5. The CDR3 is 15 amino acids. The V gene's germline CDR1 is PRHDT and CDR2 FYEKMQ (reference sequence). The CDR3 region has the DNA TGTGCCAGCAAGCAAGGGACTAGCGGCTACAATGAGCAGTTCTTC. Translated, it gives CASKQGTSGYNEQFF.

This rearrangement joins TRBV18 to TRBJ2-7, with TRBD2 matching 7 bases. The CDR3 is made up of 14 amino acids. V gave up 8 bases and J gave up 0 bases; unmatched junction bases: 7. Germline values: CDR1 KGHSH, CDR2 LQKENI. CDR3 nucleotide sequence: TGTGCCAGCCACGCTAGCGGTAGCTCCTACGAGCAGTACTTC. Translation gives CASHASGSSYEQYF.

The chain employs TRBV28 and TRBJ2-3, with 12 bases identical to TRBD2. The germline CDR1 and CDR2 sequences are MDHEN and SYDVKM. The CDR3 contains 18 residues. After removal of 5 bases from V and 4 bases from J, the junction contained 13 bases not matched to a gene. In DNA, the CDR3 is TGTGCCAGCAGTGTGACTAGCGGGAGCCCCATTAGGGCAGATACGCAGTATTTT. Protein sequence: CASSVTSGSPIRADTQYF.

The J gene is TRBJ2-7, the V gene TRBV15; TRBD1 aligns across 10 bases. V gave up 3 bases and J gave up 5 bases; unmatched junction bases: 10. The CDR3 sequence is 16 residues long. Germline assignment: CDR1 LNHNV and CDR2 YYDKDF (reference sequence). The CDR3: CATSSPGTGASHEQYF. The CDR3 region has the DNA TGTGCCACCAGCAGCCCCGGGACAGGGGCGTCTCACGAGCAGTACTTC.

A word on this clone: Other nucleotide sequences in the sample specify the same CDR3. The chain has TRBV28 and TRBJ2-7, with 7 bases identical to TRBD2. The CDR3 sequence is 14 residues long. With 1 base clipped from V and 3 bases from J, the junction kept 3 bases outside the gene matches. Germline assignment: CDR1 MDHEN and CDR2 SYDVKM. CDR3 in amino acids: CASSLSGGGYEQYF. CDR3 nucleotide sequence: TGTGCCAGCAGTTTATCGGGCGGGGGCTACGAGCAGTACTTC.

This clone was detected only once. Other DNA sequences in the same sample also yield this CDR3. The chain couples TRBV5-4 to TRBJ2-7, with D maybe TRBD1 (5 bases). CDR1 and CDR2 (germline): SGHNT, YYREEE (reference sequence). The CDR3 contains 13 residues. V gave up 1 base and J gave up 3 bases, with 8 bases separating them. The CDR3 is CASSLNRGYEQYF. CDR3 sequence (DNA): TGTGCCAGCAGCTTGAATAGGGGCTACGAGCAGTACTTC.

The chain is built from TRBV7-9 and TRBJ1-5; 8 bases align to TRBD1. V lost 4 bases and J lost 3; bases outside the gene matches: 2. Germline V lookup: CDR1 SEHNR, CDR2 FQNEAQ (reference sequence). The CDR3 contains 14 residues. The CDR3 DNA reads TGTGCCAGCAGCTCGGACAGGGCCAATCAGCCCCAGCATTTT. It translates to CASSSDRANQPQHF. Full variable domain (rest looked up from reference TRBV7-9 and TRBJ1-5): DTGVSQNPRHKITKRGQNVTFRCDPISEHNRLYWYRQTLGQGPEFLTYFQNEAQLEKSRLLSDRFSAERPKGSFSTLEIQRTEQGDSAMYLCASSSDRANQPQHFGDGTRLSIL.

The V and J genes are TRBV29-1 and TRBJ2-7; D is unresolved. CDR3 length equals 18 residues. The ends were cut back, 1 base at V and 2 bases at J, with 24 bases in the middle. Germline CDR1 and CDR2: SQVTM and ANQGSEA. The CDR3 region has the DNA TGCAGCGTTGAAGGACTCTTAGACGAGCAGGCGGACCCCTACGAGCAGTACTTC. Encoded protein: CSVEGLLDEQADPYEQYF.

This clone was seen only once. J is TRBJ2-1 and V is TRBV7-3, with no clear D. The germline V gene has CDR1 SGHTA and CDR2 FQGTGA. The CDR3 has 17 amino acids. V shed 2 bases and J shed 0 bases, with 14 bases lying between them. This chain's CDR3 is CASSLRVGASSYNEQFF. For the CDR3, the DNA is TGTGCCAGCAGCTTACGAGTGGGTGCCAGCTCCTACAATGAGCAGTTCTTC.

The V call is TRBV29-1, the J call TRBJ1-3; D perhaps matches TRBD1 (5 bases). The CDR3 is 17 residues long. Trimming stripped 1 base from V and 2 bases from J, with 18 bases between. Germline V gene data show CDR1 as SQVTM and CDR2 as ANQGSEA. CDR3 loop: CSVEVVGTEKTGNTIYF. The CDR3 nucleotides read TGCAGCGTTGAAGTAGTTGGGACGGAGAAAACTGGAAACACCATATATTTT.

The chain uses TRBV5-4 and TRBJ2-7; TRBD1 agrees at 7 bases. V shed 0 bases and J 0 bases; nucleotides not matched to a gene: 0. The CDR3 extends over 14 amino acids. Per the germline V gene, CDR1 is SGHNT and CDR2 is YYREEE (reference sequence). Here the CDR3 reads CASSLDRGSYEQYF. The DNA for the CDR3 is TGTGCCAGCAGCTTGGACAGGGGCTCCTACGAGCAGTACTTC.